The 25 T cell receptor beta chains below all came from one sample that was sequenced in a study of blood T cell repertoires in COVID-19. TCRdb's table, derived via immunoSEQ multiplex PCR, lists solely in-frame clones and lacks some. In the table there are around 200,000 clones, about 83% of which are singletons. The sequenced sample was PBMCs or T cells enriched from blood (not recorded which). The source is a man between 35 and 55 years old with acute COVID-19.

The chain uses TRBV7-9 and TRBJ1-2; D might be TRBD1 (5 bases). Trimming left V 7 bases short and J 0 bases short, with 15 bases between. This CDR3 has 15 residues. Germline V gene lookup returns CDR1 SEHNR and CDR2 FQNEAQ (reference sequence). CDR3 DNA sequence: TGTGCCAGCACCAAAGAACAGGCCGCTAACTATGGCTACACCTTC. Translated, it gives CASTKEQAANYGYTF.

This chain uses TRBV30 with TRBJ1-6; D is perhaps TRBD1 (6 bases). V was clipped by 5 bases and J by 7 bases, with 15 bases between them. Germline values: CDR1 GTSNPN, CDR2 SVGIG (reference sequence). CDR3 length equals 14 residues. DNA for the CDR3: TGTGCCTGGTGCGTGGCAGGGGCCAATTCACCCCTCCACTTT. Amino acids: CAWCVAGANSPLHF.

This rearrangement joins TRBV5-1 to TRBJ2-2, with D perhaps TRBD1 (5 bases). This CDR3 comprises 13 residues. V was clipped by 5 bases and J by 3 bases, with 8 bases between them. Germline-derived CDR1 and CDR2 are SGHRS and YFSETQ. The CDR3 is CASRTAHTGELFF. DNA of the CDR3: TGCGCCAGCAGGACAGCGCACACCGGGGAGCTGTTTTTT.

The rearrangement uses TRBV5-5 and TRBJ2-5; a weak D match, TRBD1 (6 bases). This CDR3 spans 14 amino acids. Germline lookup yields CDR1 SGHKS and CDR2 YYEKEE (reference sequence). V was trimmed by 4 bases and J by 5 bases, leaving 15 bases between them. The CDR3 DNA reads TGTGCCAGCAGCGTTGGGGGCGATCAGGAGACCCAGTACTTC. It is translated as CASSVGGDQETQYF.

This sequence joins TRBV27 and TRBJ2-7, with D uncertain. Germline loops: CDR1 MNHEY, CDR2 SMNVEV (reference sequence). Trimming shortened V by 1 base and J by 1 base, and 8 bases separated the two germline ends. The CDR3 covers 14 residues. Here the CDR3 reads CASSLLGPSYEQYF. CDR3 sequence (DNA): TGTGCCAGCAGTTTATTGGGCCCGTCCTACGAGCAGTACTTC.

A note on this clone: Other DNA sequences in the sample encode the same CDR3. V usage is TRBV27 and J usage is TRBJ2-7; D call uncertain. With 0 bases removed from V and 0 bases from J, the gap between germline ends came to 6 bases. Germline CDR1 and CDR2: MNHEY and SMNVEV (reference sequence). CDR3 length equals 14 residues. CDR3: CASSLSYSSYEQYF. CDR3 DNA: TGTGCCAGCAGTTTATCGTACAGCTCCTACGAGCAGTACTTC.

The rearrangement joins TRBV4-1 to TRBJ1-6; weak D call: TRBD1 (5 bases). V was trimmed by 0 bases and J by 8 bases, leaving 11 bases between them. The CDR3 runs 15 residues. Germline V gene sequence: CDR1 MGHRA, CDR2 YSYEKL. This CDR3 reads CASSQERGLYSPLHF. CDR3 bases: TGCGCCAGCAGCCAAGAAAGGGGTTTGTATTCACCCCTCCACTTT.

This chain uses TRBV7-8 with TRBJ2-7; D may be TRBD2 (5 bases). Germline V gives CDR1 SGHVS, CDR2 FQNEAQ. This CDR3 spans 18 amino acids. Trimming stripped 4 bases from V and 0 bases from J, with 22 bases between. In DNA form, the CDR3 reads TGTGCCAGCAGCTACAAGCCCGGGGAGACTAAGAGCTCCTACGAGCAGTACTTC. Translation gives CASSYKPGETKSSYEQYF.

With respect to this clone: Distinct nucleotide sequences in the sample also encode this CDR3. The DNA of the CDR3 is TGCGCCAGCAGCCAGGGGGGGGCGGGAGGTGGCACAGATACGCAGTATTTT. Its translation: CASSQGGAGGGTDTQYF. This chain links TRBV4-1 with TRBJ2-3, with 8 bases aligning to TRBD2. V was pared by 3 bases and J by 1 base, with 9 bases of the junction left unmatched. Looked up from germline, CDR1 is MGHRA and CDR2 is YSYEKL. There are 17 residues in the CDR3.

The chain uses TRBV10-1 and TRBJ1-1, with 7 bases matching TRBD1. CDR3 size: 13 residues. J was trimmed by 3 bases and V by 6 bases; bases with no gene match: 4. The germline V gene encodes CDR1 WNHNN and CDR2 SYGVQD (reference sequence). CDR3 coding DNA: TGCGCCAGCAGCCGGGACAGCTACACTGAAGCTTTCTTT. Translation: CASSRDSYTEAFF.

In nucleotides, the CDR3 is TGTGCCAGCAGCCAAGGGACTAGCGATACCTACGAGCAGTACTTC. Translated, it gives CASSQGTSDTYEQYF. The chain links TRBV4-2 to TRBJ2-7; 9 positions match TRBD2. J gave up 2 bases and V 1 base, and 3 bases lay outside the gene matches. The CDR3 covers 15 residues. Germline assignment: CDR1 LGHNA and CDR2 YNFKEQ.

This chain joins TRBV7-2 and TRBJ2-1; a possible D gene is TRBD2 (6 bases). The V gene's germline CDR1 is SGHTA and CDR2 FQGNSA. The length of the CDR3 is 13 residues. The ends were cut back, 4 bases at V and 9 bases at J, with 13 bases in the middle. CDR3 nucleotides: TGTGCCAGCAGCTCCCAGGATAGCGGTGAGCAGTTCTTC. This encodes CASSSQDSGEQFF.

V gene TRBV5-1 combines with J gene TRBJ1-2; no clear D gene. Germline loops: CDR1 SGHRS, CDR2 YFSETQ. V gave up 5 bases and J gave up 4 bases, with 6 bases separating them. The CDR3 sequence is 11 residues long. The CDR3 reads CASSYSYGYTF. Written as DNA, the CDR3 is TGCGCCAGCAGTTACAGCTATGGCTACACCTTC.

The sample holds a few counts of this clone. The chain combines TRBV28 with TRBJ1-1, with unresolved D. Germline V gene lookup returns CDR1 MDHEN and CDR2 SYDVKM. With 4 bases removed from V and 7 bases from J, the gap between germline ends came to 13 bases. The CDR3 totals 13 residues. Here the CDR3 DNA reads TGTGCCAGCAGTTCTGCCAGGCCCCTTGAAGCTTTCTTT. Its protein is CASSSARPLEAFF.

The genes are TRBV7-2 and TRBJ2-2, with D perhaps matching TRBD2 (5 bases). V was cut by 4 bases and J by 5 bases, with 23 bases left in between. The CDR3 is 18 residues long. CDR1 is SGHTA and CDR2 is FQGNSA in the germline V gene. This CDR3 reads CASSSWGGRRKSTGELFF. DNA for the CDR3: TGTGCCAGCAGCTCCTGGGGTGGGAGACGGAAGAGTACCGGGGAGCTGTTTTTT. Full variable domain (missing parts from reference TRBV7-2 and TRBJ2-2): GAGVSQSPSNKVTEKGKDVELRCDPISGHTALYWYRQSLGQGLEFLIYFQGNSAPDKSGLPSDRFSAERTGGSVSTLTIQRTQQEDSAVYLCASSSWGGRRKSTGELFFGEGSRLTVL.

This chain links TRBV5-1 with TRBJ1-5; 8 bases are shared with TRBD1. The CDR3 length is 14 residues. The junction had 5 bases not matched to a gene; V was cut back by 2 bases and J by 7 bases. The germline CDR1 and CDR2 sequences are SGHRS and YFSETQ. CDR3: CASSFQGAGQPQHF. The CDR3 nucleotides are TGCGCCAGCAGCTTCCAGGGGGCTGGGCAGCCCCAGCATTTT.

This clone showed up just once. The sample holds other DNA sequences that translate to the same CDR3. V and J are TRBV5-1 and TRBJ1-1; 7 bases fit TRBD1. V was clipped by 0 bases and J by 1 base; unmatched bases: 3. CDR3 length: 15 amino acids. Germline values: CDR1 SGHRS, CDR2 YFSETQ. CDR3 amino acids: CASSLVGTANTEAFF. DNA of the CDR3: TGCGCCAGCAGCTTGGTAGGGACAGCGAACACTGAAGCTTTCTTT.

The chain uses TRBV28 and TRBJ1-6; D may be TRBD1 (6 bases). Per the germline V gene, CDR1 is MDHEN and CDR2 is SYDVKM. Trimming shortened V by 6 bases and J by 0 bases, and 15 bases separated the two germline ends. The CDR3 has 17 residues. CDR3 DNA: TGTGCCAGCAGGGCTAGGACAGCAAGCTCCTATAATTCACCCCTCCACTTT. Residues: CASRARTASSYNSPLHF.

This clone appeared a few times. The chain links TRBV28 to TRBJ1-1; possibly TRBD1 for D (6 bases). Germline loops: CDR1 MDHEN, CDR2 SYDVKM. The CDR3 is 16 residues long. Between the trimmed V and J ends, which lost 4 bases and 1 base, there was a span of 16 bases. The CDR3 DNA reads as TGTGCCAGCAGTTCACCCGGGACAACAGAGAACACTGAAGCTTTCTTT. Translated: CASSSPGTTENTEAFF.

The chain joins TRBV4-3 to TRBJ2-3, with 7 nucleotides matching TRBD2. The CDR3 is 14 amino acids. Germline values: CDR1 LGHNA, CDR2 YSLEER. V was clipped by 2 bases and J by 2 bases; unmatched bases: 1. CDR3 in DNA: TGCGCCAGCAGCCAACTAGCGGACACAGATACGCAGTATTTT. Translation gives CASSQLADTDTQYF.

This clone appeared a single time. The CDR3 nucleotides are TGCGCCAGCAGCTTGGGACAGGGGCAAGAGACCCAGTACTTC. It specifies CASSLGQGQETQYF. The chain is built from TRBV5-1 and TRBJ2-5; 8 bases fit TRBD1. The ends lost 0 bases at V and 2 bases at J; junction bases unmatched: 0. CDR3 size: 14 residues. Germline CDR1 SGHRS, CDR2 YFSETQ.

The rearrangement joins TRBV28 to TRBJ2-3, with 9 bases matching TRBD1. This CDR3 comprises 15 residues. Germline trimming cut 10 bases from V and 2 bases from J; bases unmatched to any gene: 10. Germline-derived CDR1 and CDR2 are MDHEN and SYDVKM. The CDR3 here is CATYAGTGLTDTQYF. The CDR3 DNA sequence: TGTGCCACCTACGCCGGGACAGGGCTCACAGATACGCAGTATTTT.

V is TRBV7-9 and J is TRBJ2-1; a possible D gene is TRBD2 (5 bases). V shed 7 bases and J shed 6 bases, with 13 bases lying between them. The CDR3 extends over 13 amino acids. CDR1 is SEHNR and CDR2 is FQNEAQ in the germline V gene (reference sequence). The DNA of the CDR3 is TGTGCCAGCACCCGCACTAGAGTCAATGAGCAGTTCTTC. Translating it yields CASTRTRVNEQFF.

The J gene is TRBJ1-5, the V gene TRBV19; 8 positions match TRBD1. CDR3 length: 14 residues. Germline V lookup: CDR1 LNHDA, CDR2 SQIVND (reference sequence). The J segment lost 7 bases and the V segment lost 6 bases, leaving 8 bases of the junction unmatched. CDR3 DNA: TGTGCCAGTAGGCAGACAGGGGAGGGACAGCCCCAGCATTTT. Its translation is CASRQTGEGQPQHF.

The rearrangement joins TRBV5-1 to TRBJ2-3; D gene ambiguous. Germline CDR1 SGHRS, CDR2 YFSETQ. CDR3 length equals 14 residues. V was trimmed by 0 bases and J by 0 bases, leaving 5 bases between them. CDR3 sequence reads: CASSLGQSTDTQYF. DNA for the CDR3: TGCGCCAGCAGCTTGGGGCAGAGCACAGATACGCAGTATTTT.